This T cell receptor beta chain was captured by sequencing in a study of blood T cell repertoires in COVID-19. Whole-study context: Sites in the United States, Italy and Spain provided acute and convalescent COVID-19 samples.

Some clones are missing from TCRdb's copy, which holds only in-frame ones; the method was immunoSEQ multiplex PCR. The table records some 75,000 clones, about 93% of them present only once. CDR1 and CDR2 (germline): SGDLS, YYNGEE. V lost 4 bases and J 0 bases, leaving 14 bases between the germline ends. This CDR3 is built from 15 residues. This sequence joins TRBV9 and TRBJ2-7; D remains ambiguous. The sample was peripheral blood. The clonotype originates from a human donor in a cohort sampled during active COVID-19. The CDR3 protein is CASSINTESSYEQYF. The CDR3 DNA is TGTGCCAGCAGCATTAACACAGAGAGCTCCTACGAGCAGTACTTC.